This note documents a single TCR beta chain sequence. Which antigen it targets is not known. Base qualities are not at hand, and no much larger clone is one base apart. This sample is part of a study of cytomegalovirus exposure and HLA in healthy donors (dated by TCRdb to about 2017). About the full investigation: According to a later analysis, the approximately 130 validation repertoires were produced on the same platform as the roughly 600 repertoires of the first cohort. The study aimed to test whether signatures of past pathogen exposure could be identified by cataloging public T cell receptors. A separate validation cohort of more than 100 different subjects was used in addition to the roughly 700-subject first cohort. High-throughput TCR immunosequencing, statistical association of individual TCRs with disease status, and machine learning were combined to predict cytomegalovirus infection status. What the work shows at the level of the full study, not this receptor alone: It was suggested by the authors that the approach could potentially be generalized to other disease states and immunological phenotypes. Three of the identified cytomegalovirus-associated TCR beta chains were confirmed in vitro to be specific for cytomegalovirus antigens. The classifier was reported to diagnose cytomegalovirus status with high specificity and sensitivity in both the original and validation cohorts. Across donors, most TCR sequences were observed very rarely, whereas some public TCRs were present in many individuals. The study listed 164 TCR beta chains as associated with cytomegalovirus. The validation cohort had no HLA typing available for a later analysis, so co-occurrence within that cohort was assessed over all 130 or so repertoires. In a later analysis, TCRs clustered in the first cohort were found to also tend to co-occur in the 130 or so validation repertoires, with about 93% of cluster scores above 0.

Library method: the immunoSEQ multiplex PCR assay. The paper's processing steps were these. A statistical classification framework was developed to diagnose cytomegalovirus status using the catalog of TCR beta chain sequences. TCRdb took this table from immuneACCESS and kept in-frame rearrangements with V and J called. Such tables lack part of the clones; where checked against another copy, unresolved V genes explain under half of the gap, and the rest is unexplained. The V and J calls and clone size are taken from that table; D and trimming were inferred from the DNA. The sample records some 230,000 clones, 75% to 95% of which are singletons. 0.85% to 1.2% of the sample comes from the top ten. According to the germline V gene, CDR1 reads SGHDT and CDR2 reads YYEEEE. V gives up 2 bases and J gives up 1 base, and the segment between their germline ends measures 9 bases. The CDR3 measures 14 amino acids from cysteine to phenylalanine. Just the 42-base CDR3 DNA is kept, in frame starting at base 1.

Separate from the approximately 690-subject first cohort, the validation cohort of 90 to 150 subjects was the group to which the donors belonged. Sequencing input: PBMCs. The chain was built from TRBV5-6 and TRBJ1-2, with the D gene not clear enough to name. The sequence was obtained from a woman under 30 in good health and CMV-seronegative. The DNA sequence reads TGTGCCAGCAGCTTTCCTCAGGTTAACTATGGCTACACCTTC. Protein translation: CASSFPQVNYGYTF.